This note documents a single T cell receptor beta chain sequence. The V gene's germline CDR1 is ENHRY and CDR2 SYGVKD. V shed 11 bases and J shed 2 bases, with 16 bases lying between them. The CDR3 contains 14 residues. The PCR had 60 Vbeta and 13 Jbeta primers. Libraries were prepared by immunoSEQ multiplex PCR; TCRdb keeps only in-frame clonotypes and omits some of them. The sample totals roughly 120,000 clones; its top ten clones hold about 2.3%. The data derive from a study of cytomegalovirus exposure and HLA in healthy donors. This receptor was identified in a man aged 35 to 55 in good health and CMV-seronegative. The sample was PBMCs. The rearrangement uses TRBV10-3 and TRBJ2-1, with D possibly TRBD2 on 6 matching bases. CDR3 loop: CAPRPGLTYNEQFF. CDR3 DNA sequence: TGTGCCCCCCGCCCCGGACTAACCTACAATGAGCAGTTCTTC.